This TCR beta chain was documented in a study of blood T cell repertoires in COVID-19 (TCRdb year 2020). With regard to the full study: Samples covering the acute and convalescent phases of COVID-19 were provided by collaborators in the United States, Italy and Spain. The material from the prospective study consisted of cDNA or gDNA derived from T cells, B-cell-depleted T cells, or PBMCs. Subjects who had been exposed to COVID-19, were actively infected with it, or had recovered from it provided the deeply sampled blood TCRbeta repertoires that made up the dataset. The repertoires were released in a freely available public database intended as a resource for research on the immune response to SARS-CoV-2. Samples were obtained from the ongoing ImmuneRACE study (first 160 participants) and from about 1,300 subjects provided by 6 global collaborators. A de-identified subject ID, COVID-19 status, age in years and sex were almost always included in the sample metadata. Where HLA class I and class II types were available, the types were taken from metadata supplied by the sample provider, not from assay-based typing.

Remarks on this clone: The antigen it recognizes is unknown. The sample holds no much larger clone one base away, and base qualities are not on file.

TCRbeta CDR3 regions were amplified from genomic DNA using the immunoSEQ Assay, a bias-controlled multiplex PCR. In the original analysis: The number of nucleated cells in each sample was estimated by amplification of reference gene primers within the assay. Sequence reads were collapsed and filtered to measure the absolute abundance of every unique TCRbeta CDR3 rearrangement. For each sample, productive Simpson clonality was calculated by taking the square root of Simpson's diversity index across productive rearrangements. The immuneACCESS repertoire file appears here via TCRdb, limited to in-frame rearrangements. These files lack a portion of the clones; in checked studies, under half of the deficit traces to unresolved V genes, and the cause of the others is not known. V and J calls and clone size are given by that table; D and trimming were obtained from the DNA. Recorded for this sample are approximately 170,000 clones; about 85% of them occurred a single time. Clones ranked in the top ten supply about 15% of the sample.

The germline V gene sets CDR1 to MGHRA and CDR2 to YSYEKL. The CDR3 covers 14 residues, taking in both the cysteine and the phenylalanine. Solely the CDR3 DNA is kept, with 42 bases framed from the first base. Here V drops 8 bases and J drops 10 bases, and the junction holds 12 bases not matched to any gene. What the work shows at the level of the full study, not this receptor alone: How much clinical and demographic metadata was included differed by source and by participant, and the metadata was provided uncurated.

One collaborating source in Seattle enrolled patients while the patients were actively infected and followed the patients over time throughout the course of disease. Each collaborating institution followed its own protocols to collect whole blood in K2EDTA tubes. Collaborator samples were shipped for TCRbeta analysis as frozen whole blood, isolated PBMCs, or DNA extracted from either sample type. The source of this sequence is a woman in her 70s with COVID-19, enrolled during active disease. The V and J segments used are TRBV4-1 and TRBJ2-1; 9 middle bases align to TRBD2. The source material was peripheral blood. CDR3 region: CASSTSGRSGEQFF. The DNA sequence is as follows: TGCGCCAGCTCGACTAGCGGCCGTTCGGGGGAGCAGTTCTTC.